The subject of this entry is one T cell receptor beta chain. No antigen is known for it. All donors came from Russia, were Caucasian and healthy, and spanned ages roughly 6 to 100. Each sample provided at least 6 micrograms of extracted total RNA. Germline CDR1 is SQVTM and CDR2 is ANQGSEA. The CDR3 has 13 amino acids. V lost 6 bases to trimming and J lost 7 bases, with 18 bases between them. The use of a sample-barcoded 5' primer and a J-beta primer mix characterized a second PCR of roughly 6 to 12 cycles. MiXCR, applied by TCRdb to the 5' RACE reads, yields one record per CDR3 protein. Of roughly 1,800,000 distinct CDR3 sequences listed, less than 50% were seen once; the top ten hold less than 2.5%. These data come from a study of blood T cells in healthy people across ages. Whole-study results and caveats: It was the long-lived donors that had more naive CD4+ cells and higher diversity than aged donors.

This chain joins TRBV29-1 and TRBJ1-2; no firm D call. The origin of this receptor is a woman aged 40 to 49 in good health. Sequencing was performed on blood. DNA of the CDR3: TGCAGCGTGAGTGGAATGGGTTACTCTGGCTACACCTTC. Protein sequence: CSVSGMGYSGYTF.